This T cell receptor (beta chain) is drawn from a study of patients and donors after allogeneic stem cell transplantation. TCRdb used MiXCR to reprocess the RT-PCR reads, holding one entry per CDR3 protein. Of some 24,000 distinct CDR3 sequences detected, 35% to 45% appear once; the ten largest clones hold roughly three quarters. This CDR3 spans 13 amino acids. Germline V gene data show CDR1 as SGHDT and CDR2 as YYEEEE. V lost 0 bases to trimming and J lost 8 bases, with 9 bases between them. V is TRBV5-6 and J is TRBJ1-5; D not certain. The clonotype comes from a human donor who was either an allogeneic HSCT recipient or a stem cell or donor lymphocyte infusion donor (not recorded which). It is not recorded whose cells these are; they may come from a transplant donor. Material: blood, either unsorted or a sorted T cell fraction (not recorded which). Here the CDR3 reads CASSLEGREPQHF. The CDR3, as DNA: TGTGCCAGCAGCTTGGAAGGCCGGGAGCCCCAGCATTTT.